These 26 T cell receptor beta chains were all obtained from the same sample, sequenced in a study of OX40 agonist ivuxolimab in advanced cancers. Libraries were prepared by immunoSEQ multiplex PCR; TCRdb keeps only in-frame clonotypes and omits some of them. The data contain 80,000 to 100,000 clones, 70% to 90% of them singletons. Sequencing used CD4+ or CD8+ T cells sorted from blood, obtained in a trial of the OX40 agonist ivuxolimab. Receptors originate from an adult with an advanced solid tumor such as melanoma, head and neck, liver or kidney cancer.

This clone appeared a single time. The chain links TRBV19 to TRBJ1-5; 9 bases are a match to TRBD1. From germline, CDR1 is LNHDA and CDR2 SQIVND (reference sequence). There are 16 residues in the CDR3. V lost 9 bases, J lost 6 bases, and 15 bases stayed unmatched. This CDR3 reads CARGKTGGCGGQPQHF. CDR3 in DNA: TGTGCCAGGGGAAAAACAGGGGGCTGCGGAGGTCAGCCCCAGCATTTT.

DNA of the CDR3: TGTGCCAGCTCCCCCGGGGAGCGGTCCTTTGAGCAGTTCTTC. It codes for CASSPGERSFEQFF. The rearrangement uses TRBV9 and TRBJ2-1; tentatively, D is TRBD2 (5 bases). This CDR3 is 14 amino acids long. Germline V gene sequence: CDR1 SGDLS, CDR2 YYNGEE. With 7 bases removed from V and 9 bases from J, the gap between germline ends came to 20 bases. The full variable domain, with the rest looked up from reference TRBV9 and TRBJ2-1, is DSGVTQTPKHLITATGQRVTLRCSPRSGDLSVYWYQQSLDQGLQFLIQYYNGEERAKGNILERFSAQQFPDLHSELNLSSLELGDSALYFCASSPGERSFEQFFGPGTRLTVL.

This chain links TRBV29-1 with TRBJ2-3, with D unclear. The ends were cut back, 6 bases at V and 3 bases at J, with 19 bases in the middle. The germline V gene has CDR1 SQVTM and CDR2 ANQGSEA. The CDR3 length is 15 residues. This CDR3 is CSVRPSSRGTDTQYF. The CDR3, as DNA: TGCAGCGTGCGACCCTCAAGCCGCGGAACAGATACGCAGTATTTT.

The chain employs TRBV6-1 and TRBJ1-5, with D possibly matching TRBD1 (6 bases). The V gene's germline CDR1 is MNHNS and CDR2 SASEGT. The CDR3 runs 13 residues. The V end was cut by 5 bases, the J end by 4 bases, with 9 bases between. DNA of the CDR3: TGTGCCAGCAGTCCGGACAGAAATCAGCCCCAGCATTTT. Translation gives CASSPDRNQPQHF.

The count of this clone is one. This chain uses TRBV28 with TRBJ2-3, with 8 bases matching TRBD1. Looked up from germline, CDR1 is MDHEN and CDR2 is SYDVKM. J gave up 1 base and V 4 bases, and 7 bases lay outside the gene matches. This CDR3 spans 16 amino acids. CDR3 residues: CASSSRQGRGTDTQYF. Written as DNA, the CDR3 is TGTGCCAGCAGTTCCCGACAGGGGCGAGGCACAGATACGCAGTATTTT. The whole variable domain, remainder taken from reference TRBV28 and TRBJ2-3, is DVKVTQSSRYLVKRTGEKVFLECVQDMDHENMFWYRQDPGLGLRLIYFSYDVKMKEKGDIPEGYSVSREKKERFSLILESASTNQTSMYLCASSSRQGRGTDTQYFGPGTRLTVL.

V gene TRBV30 combines with J gene TRBJ2-3; D gene uncertain. The V and J ends lost 2 bases and 3 bases respectively, with 18 bases between them. Germline V lookup: CDR1 GTSNPN, CDR2 SVGIG (reference sequence). The CDR3 runs to 16 residues. CDR3 sequence reads: CAWSPHGPLGTDTQYF. Here the CDR3 DNA reads TGTGCCTGGAGTCCCCACGGGCCGTTGGGGACAGATACGCAGTATTTT.

The chain couples TRBV6-5 to TRBJ2-2; D is uncertain. CDR3 length: 14 amino acids. V was pared by 8 bases and J by 4 bases, with 14 bases between. Germline V gene sequence: CDR1 MNHEY, CDR2 SVGAGI. CDR3: CASGISLTTGELFF. CDR3 coding DNA: TGTGCCAGCGGGATCTCACTGACCACCGGGGAGCTGTTTTTT.

The rearrangement uses TRBV7-9 and TRBJ1-1, with 7 bases that match TRBD1. Germline loops: CDR1 SEHNR, CDR2 FQNEAQ (reference sequence). The CDR3 has 16 amino acids. After removal of 0 bases from V and 0 bases from J, the junction contained 4 bases not matched to a gene. The CDR3 reads CASSLAGQLLNTEAFF. For the CDR3, the DNA is TGTGCCAGCAGCTTAGCGGGACAGCTTTTGAACACTGAAGCTTTCTTT.

V and J are TRBV13 and TRBJ1-1; 7 bases align to TRBD1. Germline CDR1 and CDR2: PRHDT and FYEKMQ (reference sequence). V gave up 5 bases and J gave up 0 bases; unmatched junction bases: 6. This CDR3 is built from 15 residues. CDR3 in DNA: TGTGCCAGCAGCCTTTGGACAGGAATGAACACTGAAGCTTTCTTT. Translating gives CASSLWTGMNTEAFF.

This sequence joins TRBV4-1 and TRBJ1-3, with unresolved D. Per germline, CDR1 MGHRA and CDR2 YSYEKL. The CDR3 is made up of 17 amino acids. Trimming removed 3 bases at V and 2 bases at J, with 17 bases between. For the CDR3, the DNA is TGCGCCAGCAGCCACATACGTCGGACCGAAACTGGAAACACCATATATTTT. It codes for CASSHIRRTETGNTIYF.

V and J are TRBV18 and TRBJ1-2; 12 bases match TRBD1. This CDR3 contains 14 residues. CDR1 and CDR2 (germline): KGHSH, LQKENI. Unmatched junction bases numbered 4, after V lost 5 bases and J lost 6 bases. The CDR3 protein is CASSFGTGGDGYTF. The CDR3 DNA reads as TGTGCCAGCTCATTTGGGACAGGGGGCGATGGCTACACCTTC.

The chain employs TRBV9 and TRBJ1-3; possible D gene TRBD1, 5 bases. There are 14 residues in the CDR3. Germline-derived CDR1 and CDR2 are SGDLS and YYNGEE. Trimming shortened V by 3 bases and J by 3 bases, and 10 bases separated the two germline ends. Written as DNA, the CDR3 is TGTGCCAGCAGCGACGGGGGGATTGGAAACACCATATATTTT. Protein: CASSDGGIGNTIYF.

This sequence joins TRBV2 and TRBJ1-4; no clear D. The CDR3 loop spans 13 amino acids. CDR1 SNHLY and CDR2 FYNNEI come from the germline V gene. V shed 7 bases and J shed 7 bases, with 13 bases lying between them. The CDR3 is CASKGTTSEKLFF. CDR3 DNA: TGTGCCAGCAAAGGAACAACGAGTGAAAAACTGTTTTTT.

J is TRBJ2-3 and V is TRBV4-3; the D gene is possibly TRBD2 (6 bases). Germline CDR1 LGHNA, CDR2 YSLEER. The CDR3 contains 15 residues. The V end was cut by 4 bases, the J end by 0 bases, with 11 bases between. The chain's CDR3 is CASSLGGSSTDTQYF. The CDR3, as DNA: TGCGCCAGCAGCCTCGGGGGTTCTAGCACAGATACGCAGTATTTT.

This chain links TRBV15 with TRBJ2-5, with D tentatively TRBD1 (5 bases). The CDR3 covers 14 residues. Germline CDR1 and CDR2: LNHNV and YYDKDF (reference sequence). Trimming stripped 1 base from V and 5 bases from J, with 11 bases between. DNA for the CDR3: TGTGCCACCAGCAGAGGGGGCCGGCAGGAGACCCAGTACTTC. This translates into CATSRGGRQETQYF.

V usage is TRBV7-8 and J usage is TRBJ1-6; maybe TRBD1 (6 bases). The CDR3 length is 16 residues. V was shortened by 4 bases and J by 7 bases, with 17 bases between the two germline ends. CDR1 is SGHVS, CDR2 FQNEAQ, per germline. The CDR3 sequence: CASSSALTGGNSPLHF. The CDR3 nucleotides are TGTGCCAGCAGCTCCGCCCTGACAGGAGGGAATTCACCCCTCCACTTT.

J is TRBJ1-6 and V is TRBV30; 8 bases are a match to TRBD1. The germline V gene encodes CDR1 GTSNPN and CDR2 SVGIG (reference sequence). V lost 3 bases, J lost 10 bases, and 5 bases stayed unmatched. The CDR3 totals 13 residues. CDR3 nucleotide sequence: TGTGCCTGGAGCGAGGACAGGGAGTCACCCCTCCACTTT. Translating gives CAWSEDRESPLHF. The variable domain in full, with the rest retrieved from reference TRBV30 and TRBJ1-6, is SQTIHQWPATLVQPVGSPLSLECTVEGTSNPNLYWYRQAAGRGLQLLFYSVGIGQISSEVPQNLSASRPQDRQFILSSKKLLLSDSGFYLCAWSEDRESPLHFGNGTRLTVT.

The chain carries TRBV28 and TRBJ2-3, with unresolved D. This CDR3 spans 14 amino acids. Trimming left V 5 bases short and J 9 bases short, with 18 bases between. The germline V gene has CDR1 MDHEN and CDR2 SYDVKM. The CDR3 protein is CASSVLNPGPTQYF. As DNA, the CDR3 is TGTGCCAGCAGTGTATTAAATCCCGGGCCCACGCAGTATTTT.

The chain links TRBV6-6 to TRBJ1-2; 10 bases map to TRBD1. From germline, CDR1 is MNHNY and CDR2 SVGAGI (reference sequence). The CDR3 spans 14 residues. V trimming: 7 bases; J trimming: 2 bases; junction bases outside the gene matches: 4. The CDR3 is CASKGTGVNYGYTF. CDR3 DNA sequence: TGTGCCAGCAAAGGGACAGGGGTAAACTATGGCTACACCTTC.

The V and J genes are TRBV10-1 and TRBJ2-5; D not resolved. The V end was cut by 4 bases, the J end by 2 bases, with 8 bases between. The CDR3 has 13 amino acids. In germline, CDR1 is WNHNN, CDR2 SYGVQD (reference sequence). The CDR3 here is CASSGQQQETQYF. For the CDR3, the DNA is TGCGCCAGCAGTGGGCAGCAACAAGAGACCCAGTACTTC.

The chain recombines TRBV19 with TRBJ2-1; possibly TRBD1 for D (5 bases). Germline loops: CDR1 LNHDA, CDR2 SQIVND (reference sequence). The germline V and J ends were trimmed by 8 bases and 4 bases, with 18 bases remaining between them. CDR3 length equals 15 residues. The CDR3 loop reads CASSTGDATYNEQFF. In nucleotides, the CDR3 is TGTGCCAGTTCCACAGGCGACGCGACTTACAATGAGCAGTTCTTC.

The rearrangement links TRBV5-1 to TRBJ2-7; 10 bases map to TRBD2. The CDR3 has 15 residues. Per the germline V gene, CDR1 is SGHRS and CDR2 is YFSETQ. V gave up 4 bases and J gave up 1 base; unmatched junction bases: 5. The chain's CDR3 is CASSPTSGASYEQYF. The CDR3 bases are TGCGCCAGCAGCCCTACTAGCGGGGCGTCCTACGAGCAGTACTTC.

The genes are TRBV6-1 and TRBJ2-2; 9 bases are a match to TRBD2. With V trimmed by 3 bases and J by 5 bases, 4 bases remained unmatched. CDR1 is MNHNS, CDR2 SASEGT, per germline. CDR3 length: 15 residues. CDR3 sequence: CASSEGLAATGELFF. As DNA, the CDR3 is TGTGCCAGCAGTGAGGGACTAGCTGCGACCGGGGAGCTGTTTTTT.

This chain uses TRBV4-1 with TRBJ1-2; 7 bases are shared with TRBD1. Trimming removed 3 bases from V and 3 bases from J; junction bases left unmatched: 16. From germline, CDR1 is MGHRA and CDR2 YSYEKL. The CDR3 length is 18 residues. CDR3 sequence reads: CASSQTIPPQGTHYGYTF. CDR3 bases: TGCGCCAGCAGCCAGACCATCCCCCCACAGGGGACTCACTATGGCTACACCTTC.

This clone was seen a handful of times. The chain carries TRBV18 and TRBJ2-7; D not resolved. In germline, CDR1 is KGHSH, CDR2 LQKENI. Deletions cut 5 bases from V and 9 bases from J, with 14 bases between. The CDR3 is 12 amino acids. CDR3 residues: CASSAPLRGQYF. CDR3 nucleotides: TGTGCCAGCTCAGCCCCCCTACGAGGGCAGTACTTC. Filled out from reference TRBV18 and TRBJ2-7, the complete variable domain reads NAGVMQNPRHLVRRRGQEARLRCSPMKGHSHVYWYRQLPEEGLKFMVYLQKENIIDESGMPKERFSAEFPKEGPSILRIQQVVRGDSAAYFCASSAPLRGQYFGPGTRLTVT.

This chain links TRBV27 with TRBJ2-3; 10 nucleotides agree with TRBD2. Looked up from germline, CDR1 is MNHEY and CDR2 is SMNVEV (reference sequence). Trimming cost V 9 bases and J 7 bases; bases outside gene matches: 13. CDR3 length equals 15 residues. As DNA, the CDR3 is TGTGCCAGTAACCCGGGGAGCGGGGGGGACTATACGCAGTATTTT. Residues: CASNPGSGGDYTQYF.